Below, 26 T cell receptor beta chains from the same sample are listed, as sequenced in a study of cytomegalovirus exposure and HLA in healthy donors. The primer mix had 60 Vbeta and 13 Jbeta primers. Clones were sequenced by immunoSEQ multiplex PCR, and TCRdb holds only the in-frame ones, with some missing. The table lists approximately 110,000 clones, 77% of them singletons, with over 10% in the top ten. Sequencing used PBMCs. These receptors all come from a woman aged 40 to 55 in good health and CMV-seropositive.

This chain joins TRBV28 and TRBJ2-2; 7 positions agree with TRBD2. Germline trimming cut 5 bases from V and 5 bases from J; bases unmatched to any gene: 17. CDR3 size: 18 residues. Per germline, CDR1 MDHEN and CDR2 SYDVKM. In DNA form, the CDR3 reads TGTGCCAGCAGTCCGCCCCAGTGGCCGTCCGGGGGGACCGGGGAGCTGTTTTTT. As protein: CASSPPQWPSGGTGELFF.

This chain links TRBV11-2 with TRBJ1-1, with D possibly being TRBD1 (5 bases). V lost 3 bases, J lost 4 bases, and 15 bases lay in between. CDR1 and CDR2 (germline): SGHAT, FQNNGV. The CDR3 has 15 amino acids. For the CDR3, the DNA is TGTGCCAGCAGCTTTAGGGCAGGGCTGGTCACTGAAGCTTTCTTT. Amino acid sequence: CASSFRAGLVTEAFF.

A word on this clone: Other DNA sequences in the sample encode the same CDR3. This chain connects TRBV28 to TRBJ1-5; D unresolved. Germline V gene sequence: CDR1 MDHEN, CDR2 SYDVKM. This CDR3 is built from 12 residues. With 6 bases removed from V and 6 bases from J, the gap between germline ends came to 9 bases. The DNA of the CDR3 is TGTGCCAGCAGCCGAGGAAGTCAGCCCCAGCATTTT. Its protein is CASSRGSQPQHF.

The V and J genes are TRBV6-1 and TRBJ2-1, with 8 positions matching TRBD2. J gave up 4 bases and V 5 bases, and 7 bases lay outside the gene matches. The CDR3 is 15 amino acids. Germline V lookup: CDR1 MNHNS, CDR2 SASEGT. In nucleotides, the CDR3 is TGTGCCAGCAGTCCCCTAGCGGGCACTTACAATGAGCAGTTCTTC. Encoded protein: CASSPLAGTYNEQFF.

This clone has a handful of counts. The chain joins TRBV7-3 to TRBJ2-6, with D perhaps TRBD2 (6 bases). This CDR3 comprises 17 residues. Between the trimmed V and J ends, which lost 5 bases and 0 bases, there was a span of 14 bases. Germline CDR1 reads SGHTA; CDR2 reads FQGTGA. The CDR3 region has the DNA TGTGCCAGCAGCGAACCGGGACTCGGCTCTGGGGCCAACGTCCTGACTTTC. It codes for CASSEPGLGSGANVLTF.

This chain links TRBV7-7 with TRBJ2-1, with D possibly TRBD1 on 5 matching bases. Germline V gives CDR1 SSHAT, CDR2 FNYEAQ (reference sequence). The CDR3 is 15 residues long. The ends were cut back, 5 bases at V and 8 bases at J, with 19 bases in the middle. The CDR3 reads CASSPSPTEVYEQFF. CDR3 nucleotides: TGTGCCAGCAGCCCCAGCCCGACAGAGGTGTATGAGCAGTTCTTC.

The chain combines TRBV15 with TRBJ2-1, with D possibly matching TRBD2 (6 bases). From germline, CDR1 is LNHNV and CDR2 YYDKDF (reference sequence). V lost 9 bases and J 7 bases, leaving 16 bases between the germline ends. This CDR3 is 13 amino acids long. The CDR3 reads CATRLPAGNEQFF. CDR3 nucleotide sequence: TGTGCCACTAGGCTGCCCGCGGGGAATGAGCAGTTCTTC.

This chain uses TRBV9 with TRBJ1-3; D remains unclear. The CDR3 contains 17 residues. V lost 4 bases to trimming and J lost 0 bases, with 17 bases between them. Germline CDR1 SGDLS, CDR2 YYNGEE. The CDR3 is CASSPTRSPSSGNTIYF. CDR3 sequence (DNA): TGTGCCAGCAGCCCTACCCGCAGCCCTAGCTCTGGAAACACCATATATTTT.

J is TRBJ2-7 and V is TRBV19, with 11 bases matching TRBD2. Germline V gene lookup returns CDR1 LNHDA and CDR2 SQIVND (reference sequence). The V segment lost 4 bases and the J segment 5 bases; nucleotides outside the gene matches: 7. The CDR3 sequence is 15 residues long. CDR3 nucleotides: TGTGCCAGTAGTACCGCGATAGCGGGAGGGAACGAGCAGTACTTC. As protein: CASSTAIAGGNEQYF. Variable domain in full (rest from reference TRBV19 and TRBJ2-7): DGGITQSPKYLFRKEGQNVTLSCEQNLNHDAMYWYRQDPGQGLRLIYYSQIVNDFQKGDIAEGYSVSREKKESFPLTVTSAQKNPTAFYLCASSTAIAGGNEQYFGPGTRLTVT.

V is TRBV5-5 and J is TRBJ2-1, with 11 nucleotides matching TRBD2. Germline-derived CDR1 and CDR2 are SGHKS and YYEKEE (reference sequence). The trim removed 4 bases at V and 8 bases at J, leaving 8 bases unmatched. CDR3 size: 15 residues. The CDR3 nucleotides are TGTGCCAGCAGCCCGGGAACTAGCGGGAGTGATGAGCAGTTCTTC. This gives the protein CASSPGTSGSDEQFF.

The sample holds a few counts of this clone. This chain joins TRBV29-1 and TRBJ1-2; D gene uncertain. The CDR3 sequence is 11 residues long. V dropped 1 base and J dropped 4 bases, with 4 bases sitting between them. CDR1 is SQVTM and CDR2 is ANQGSEA in the germline V gene. The CDR3 DNA sequence: TGCAGCGTTGAAGCCTCCTATGGCTACACCTTC. Translation gives CSVEASYGYTF.

The chain combines TRBV5-6 with TRBJ2-5; D might be TRBD2 (7 bases). This CDR3 is built from 16 residues. Germline loops: CDR1 SGHDT, CDR2 YYEEEE. The V end lost 4 bases, the J end lost 1 base, and 17 bases lay between the germline ends. The CDR3: CASSQLNRGAQETQYF. CDR3 bases: TGTGCCAGCAGCCAACTTAACCGGGGGGCCCAAGAGACCCAGTACTTC.

V is TRBV7-3 and J is TRBJ2-1; no clear D gene. V was cut by 5 bases and J by 3 bases, with 5 bases left in between. The CDR3 runs 12 residues. CDR1 is SGHTA, CDR2 FQGTGA, per germline. The CDR3 region is CASSPDYNEQFF. The DNA of the CDR3 is TGTGCCAGCAGCCCAGACTACAATGAGCAGTTCTTC.

This chain joins TRBV30 and TRBJ1-2; D is unclear. Germline V gives CDR1 GTSNPN, CDR2 SVGIG (reference sequence). The CDR3 is 14 amino acids. Deletions cut 0 bases from V and 3 bases from J, with 11 bases between. The chain's CDR3 is CAWSVRLSDYGYTF. As DNA, the CDR3 is TGTGCCTGGAGTGTAAGACTCTCTGACTATGGCTACACCTTC.

The chain combines TRBV27 with TRBJ2-1, with 14 bases aligning to TRBD2. The V gene's germline CDR1 is MNHEY and CDR2 SMNVEV (reference sequence). The V and J ends lost 3 bases and 2 bases, in that order; junction bases with no gene match: 6. This CDR3 contains 18 residues. The CDR3 bases are TGTGCCAGCAGTTTGGCGACTAGCGGGAGGGCTACCTACAATGAGCAGTTCTTC. This encodes CASSLATSGRATYNEQFF.

The chain has TRBV28 and TRBJ1-5, with 10 bases that match TRBD1. The CDR3 has 16 amino acids. Germline values: CDR1 MDHEN, CDR2 SYDVKM. The junction had 8 bases not matched to a gene; V was cut back by 5 bases and J by 4 bases. This CDR3 is CASSLGQGGRNQPQHF. CDR3 nucleotides: TGTGCCAGCAGTCTTGGACAGGGGGGTCGGAATCAGCCCCAGCATTTT.

J is TRBJ2-1 and V is TRBV11-2; no definite D call. Trimming took off 4 bases at V and 7 bases at J, with 11 bases between the two ends. CDR1 and CDR2 (germline): SGHAT, FQNNGV. The CDR3 is made up of 13 amino acids. CDR3 in amino acids: CASSSMVRNEQFF. CDR3 sequence (DNA): TGTGCCAGCAGCTCAATGGTGAGGAATGAGCAGTTCTTC.

This sequence joins TRBV4-1 and TRBJ1-1, with D perhaps matching TRBD1 (6 bases). CDR1 is MGHRA and CDR2 is YSYEKL in the germline V gene. The CDR3 runs 13 residues. Trimming left V 5 bases short and J 1 base short, with 8 bases between. CDR3 in amino acids: CASSRGRNTEAFF. Written as DNA, the CDR3 is TGCGCCAGCAGCAGGGGGAGGAACACTGAAGCTTTCTTT.

The chain employs TRBV5-1 and TRBJ2-1; maybe TRBD2 (8 bases). Germline CDR1 is SGHRS and CDR2 is YFSETQ. CDR3 length equals 15 residues. The V gene lost 4 bases and the J gene lost 7 bases, with 18 bases spanning the gap. The CDR3 is CASSPGGGARNEQFF. The CDR3 coding sequence is TGCGCCAGCAGCCCGGGAGGGGGCGCGAGGAATGAGCAGTTCTTC.

J is TRBJ1-3 and V is TRBV27, with TRBD1 identical over 8 bases. The V and J ends lost 2 bases and 2 bases, in that order; junction bases with no gene match: 5. The germline V gene has CDR1 MNHEY and CDR2 SMNVEV (reference sequence). There are 16 residues in the CDR3. The CDR3 loop reads CASSLDRGEPGNTIYF. The DNA of the CDR3 is TGTGCCAGCAGTTTAGACAGGGGAGAACCTGGAAACACCATATATTTT.

The chain employs TRBV10-3 and TRBJ2-7, with 7 bases lining up with TRBD1. Germline V gene lookup returns CDR1 ENHRY and CDR2 SYGVKD. CDR3 length: 15 residues. Trimming took 10 bases from V and 3 from J; bases not matched to a gene: 15. The CDR3 DNA reads TGTGCCACCGCCAGTGGCGACAGGGCGGACTACGAGCAGTACTTC. Amino acids: CATASGDRADYEQYF.

The rearrangement joins TRBV14 to TRBJ2-4; maybe TRBD2 (6 bases). The length of the CDR3 is 13 residues. CDR1 is SGHDN, CDR2 FVKESK, per germline. The V gene lost 4 bases and the J gene lost 12 bases, with 16 bases spanning the gap. CDR3 sequence reads: CASSLGTPLHQYF. The CDR3 DNA reads TGTGCCAGCAGCCTAGGGACTCCCCTTCATCAGTACTTC.

This chain uses TRBV5-4 with TRBJ1-3; weak D call: TRBD1 (6 bases). The CDR3 spans 15 residues. V was shortened by 4 bases and J by 0 bases, with 11 bases between the two germline ends. The germline V gene has CDR1 SGHNT and CDR2 YYREEE (reference sequence). CDR3 coding DNA: TGTGCCAGCAGCCAAGGACAGAGCTCTGGAAACACCATATATTTT. It codes for CASSQGQSSGNTIYF.

CDR3 DNA: TGCGCCAGCAGCCCCACTAGCGGATACTACAATGAGCAGTTCTTC. Its translation: CASSPTSGYYNEQFF. The chain has TRBV5-1 and TRBJ2-1, with 8 bases lining up with TRBD2. The V and J ends lost 4 bases and 3 bases, in that order; junction bases with no gene match: 6. This CDR3 comprises 15 residues. Germline V gene data show CDR1 as SGHRS and CDR2 as YFSETQ.

The chain carries TRBV5-6 and TRBJ2-2; D gene unclear. Germline V gives CDR1 SGHDT, CDR2 YYEEEE. The CDR3 extends over 12 amino acids. Trimming took off 3 bases at V and 6 bases at J, with 6 bases between the two ends. CDR3 sequence (DNA): TGTGCCAGCAGCTGGAGCTCCGGGGAGCTGTTTTTT. Translation: CASSWSSGELFF.

V gene TRBV10-3 combines with J gene TRBJ1-2; TRBD1 matches 8 bases. Germline values: CDR1 ENHRY, CDR2 SYGVKD. V was clipped by 0 bases and J by 6 bases; unmatched bases: 3. This CDR3 contains 14 residues. In DNA form, the CDR3 reads TGTGCCATCAGTGAGTCGAACAGGGGGAATGGCTACACCTTC. It encodes CAISESNRGNGYTF.